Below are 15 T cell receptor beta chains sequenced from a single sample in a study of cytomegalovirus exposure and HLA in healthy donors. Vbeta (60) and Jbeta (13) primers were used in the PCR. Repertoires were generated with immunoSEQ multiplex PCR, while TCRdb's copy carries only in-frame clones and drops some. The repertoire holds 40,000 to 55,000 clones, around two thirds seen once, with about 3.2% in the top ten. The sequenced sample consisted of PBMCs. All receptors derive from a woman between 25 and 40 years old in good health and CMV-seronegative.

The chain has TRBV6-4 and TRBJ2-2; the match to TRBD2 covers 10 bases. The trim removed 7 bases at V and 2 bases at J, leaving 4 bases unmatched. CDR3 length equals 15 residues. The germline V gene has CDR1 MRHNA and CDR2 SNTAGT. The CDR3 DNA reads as TGTGCCAGCAAGATACTAGCGGGAAACACCGGGGAGCTGTTTTTT. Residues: CASKILAGNTGELFF.

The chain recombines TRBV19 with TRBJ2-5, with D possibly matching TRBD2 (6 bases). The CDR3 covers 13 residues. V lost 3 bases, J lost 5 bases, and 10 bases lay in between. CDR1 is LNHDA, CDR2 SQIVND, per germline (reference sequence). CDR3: CASSMAGYETQYF. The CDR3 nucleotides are TGTGCCAGTAGTATGGCGGGATACGAGACCCAGTACTTC.

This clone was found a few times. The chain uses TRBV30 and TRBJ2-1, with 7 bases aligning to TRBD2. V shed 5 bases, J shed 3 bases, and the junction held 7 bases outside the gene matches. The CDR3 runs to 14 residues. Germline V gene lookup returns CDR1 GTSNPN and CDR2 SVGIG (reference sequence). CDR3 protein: CAWQTSRGYNEQFF. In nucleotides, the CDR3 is TGTGCCTGGCAGACTAGCCGGGGCTACAATGAGCAGTTCTTC.

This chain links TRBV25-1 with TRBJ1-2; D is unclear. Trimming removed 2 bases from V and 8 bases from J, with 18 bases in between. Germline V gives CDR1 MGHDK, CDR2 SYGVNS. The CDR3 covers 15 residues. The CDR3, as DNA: TGTGCCAGCAGTGAAGCCGGAGGCAGTCCGTCCGGCTACACCTTC. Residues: CASSEAGGSPSGYTF.

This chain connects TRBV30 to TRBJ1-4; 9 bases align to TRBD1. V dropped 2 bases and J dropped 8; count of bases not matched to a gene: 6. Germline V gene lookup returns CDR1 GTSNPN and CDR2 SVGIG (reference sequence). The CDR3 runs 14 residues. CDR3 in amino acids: CAWSRTGTGEKLFF. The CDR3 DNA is TGTGCCTGGAGTCGGACCGGGACAGGGGAAAAACTGTTTTTT.

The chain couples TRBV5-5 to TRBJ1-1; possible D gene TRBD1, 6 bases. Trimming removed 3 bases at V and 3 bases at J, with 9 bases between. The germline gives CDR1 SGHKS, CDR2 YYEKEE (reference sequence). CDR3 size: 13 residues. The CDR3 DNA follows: TGTGCCAGCAGCTCGACAGGTTACACTGAAGCTTTCTTT. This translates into CASSSTGYTEAFF.

The CDR3 protein is CAWSVLLANADTQYF. CDR3 bases: TGTGCCTGGAGTGTACTCCTAGCGAATGCAGATACGCAGTATTTT. This chain joins TRBV30 and TRBJ2-3; TRBD2 is a possible D gene (6 bases). This CDR3 is 15 amino acids long. V was trimmed by 0 bases and J by 4 bases, leaving 14 bases between them. Germline V gene data show CDR1 as GTSNPN and CDR2 as SVGIG (reference sequence).

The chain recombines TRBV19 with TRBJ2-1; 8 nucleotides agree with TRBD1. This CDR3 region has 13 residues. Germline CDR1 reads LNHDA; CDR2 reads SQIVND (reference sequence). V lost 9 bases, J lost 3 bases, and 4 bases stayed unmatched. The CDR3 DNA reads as TGTGCCAGCGGGGACAGGCACTACAATGAGCAGTTCTTC. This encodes CASGDRHYNEQFF.

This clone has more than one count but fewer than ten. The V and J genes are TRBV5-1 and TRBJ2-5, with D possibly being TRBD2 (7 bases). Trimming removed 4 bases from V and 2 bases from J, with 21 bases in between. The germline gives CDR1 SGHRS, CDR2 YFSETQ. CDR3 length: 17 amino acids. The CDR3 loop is CASSPGWQGGGQETQYF. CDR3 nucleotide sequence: TGCGCCAGCAGCCCAGGATGGCAGGGAGGGGGGCAAGAGACCCAGTACTTC.

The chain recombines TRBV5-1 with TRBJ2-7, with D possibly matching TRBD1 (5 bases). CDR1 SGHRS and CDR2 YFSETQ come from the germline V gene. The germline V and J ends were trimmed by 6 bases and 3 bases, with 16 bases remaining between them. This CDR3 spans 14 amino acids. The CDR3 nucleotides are TGCGCCAGCAAAGCCCGACAGCAAAACTACGAGCAGTACTTC. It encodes CASKARQQNYEQYF.

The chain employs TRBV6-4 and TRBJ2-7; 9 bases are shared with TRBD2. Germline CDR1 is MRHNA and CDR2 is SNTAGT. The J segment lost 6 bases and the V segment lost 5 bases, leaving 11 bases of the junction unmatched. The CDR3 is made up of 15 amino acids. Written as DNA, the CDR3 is TGTGCCAGCAGTCAGTCCGGGACTAGCACATCCGAGCAGTACTTC. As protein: CASSQSGTSTSEQYF.

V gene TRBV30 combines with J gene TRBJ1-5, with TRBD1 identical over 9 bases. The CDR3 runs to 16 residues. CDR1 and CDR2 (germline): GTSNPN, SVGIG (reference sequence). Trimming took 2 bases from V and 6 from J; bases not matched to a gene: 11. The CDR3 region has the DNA TGTGCCTGGAGTTCTAAACAGGGGGCTACGAGTCAGCCCCAGCATTTT. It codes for CAWSSKQGATSQPQHF.

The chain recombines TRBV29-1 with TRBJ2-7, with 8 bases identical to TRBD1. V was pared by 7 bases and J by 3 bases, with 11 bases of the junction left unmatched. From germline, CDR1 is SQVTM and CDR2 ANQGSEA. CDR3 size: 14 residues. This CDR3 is CSAEVGTGVYEQYF. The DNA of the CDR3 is TGCAGCGCCGAAGTAGGGACAGGAGTCTACGAGCAGTACTTC.

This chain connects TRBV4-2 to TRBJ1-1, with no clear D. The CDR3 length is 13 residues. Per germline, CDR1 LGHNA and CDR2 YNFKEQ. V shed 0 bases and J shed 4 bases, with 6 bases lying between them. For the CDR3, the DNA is TGTGCCAGCAGCCAAGATCGTCCCACTGAAGCTTTCTTT. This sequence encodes CASSQDRPTEAFF.

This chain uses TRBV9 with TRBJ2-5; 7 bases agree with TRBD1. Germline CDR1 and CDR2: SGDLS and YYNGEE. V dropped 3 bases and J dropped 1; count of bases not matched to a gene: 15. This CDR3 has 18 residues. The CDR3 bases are TGTGCCAGCAGCGCTGGATTTGGTCGGACAGGCGGCCAAGAGACCCAGTACTTC. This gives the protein CASSAGFGRTGGQETQYF.